Listed here are 31 T cell receptor beta chains from one sample, sequenced in a study of CD8+ T cells in alopecia areata. The sequencing template was cDNA reverse transcribed from extracted RNA. The assay was immunoSEQ multiplex PCR, and TCRdb's table has in-frame clones only and misses some. This table has 150,000 to 180,000 clones, approximately 53% appearing once. Source: CD8+ T cells sorted from blood, taken at week 0. The receptors originated from a human donor with alopecia areata.

V and J are TRBV7-2 and TRBJ2-5; 12 bases match TRBD2. The CDR3 runs 15 residues. Trimming at V came to 4 bases and at J to 6 bases, leaving 6 bases not matched to a gene. CDR1 is SGHTA, CDR2 FQGNSA, per germline. CDR3: CASSSLAGGPKTQYF. The CDR3 DNA is TGTGCCAGCAGCTCCCTAGCGGGGGGGCCCAAGACCCAGTACTTC.

This clone occurred a few times. The rearrangement links TRBV4-1 to TRBJ2-7; weak D call: TRBD1 (5 bases). Trimming took off 1 base at V and 5 bases at J, with 12 bases between the two ends. The CDR3 consists of 14 residues. CDR1 and CDR2 from the germline V gene are MGHRA and YSYEKL. CDR3 sequence (DNA): TGCGCCAGCAGCCAAGTTTCTAGGGGAAACGAGCAGTACTTC. Translated, it gives CASSQVSRGNEQYF.

The chain couples TRBV7-3 to TRBJ2-3; a possible D gene is TRBD1 (6 bases). Trimming took 5 bases from V and 5 from J, leaving 17 bases between them. The CDR3 totals 15 residues. The germline gives CDR1 SGHTA, CDR2 FQGTGA. The CDR3 DNA reads TGTGCCAGCAGCCCCCTGGGGGCCCAGGGAGATACGCAGTATTTT. Protein product: CASSPLGAQGDTQYF.

This clone was seen more than once but under ten times. The gene calls are TRBV29-1 and TRBJ2-7; D is undetermined. The germline gives CDR1 SQVTM, CDR2 ANQGSEA. Trimming took off 4 bases at V and 4 bases at J, with 14 bases between the two ends. This CDR3 is 13 amino acids long. This CDR3 reads CSVAMDITYEQYF. The CDR3 DNA sequence: TGCAGCGTTGCCATGGATATCACATACGAGCAGTACTTC.

This clone was counted once. Germline is not matched at one junction end, which may reflect a read error. The J gene is TRBJ2-3, the V gene TRBV30; 9 bases align to TRBD2. The CDR3 is made up of 13 amino acids. In germline, CDR1 is GTSNPN, CDR2 SVGIG (reference sequence). This chain's CDR3 is CAWFSGGSDTRYF. The CDR3, as DNA: TGTGCCTGGTTTAGCGGGGGCTCCGATACGCGGTATTTT.

The chain carries TRBV13 and TRBJ1-4; D might be TRBD1 (5 bases). V lost 6 bases to trimming and J lost 3 bases, with 14 bases between them. CDR1 PRHDT and CDR2 FYEKMQ come from the germline V gene (reference sequence). This CDR3 is 15 amino acids long. The CDR3 sequence: CASSITGSANEKLFF. Here the CDR3 DNA reads TGTGCCAGCAGTATAACAGGTTCAGCTAATGAAAAACTGTTTTTT. The complete variable domain, with remaining parts taken from reference TRBV13 and TRBJ1-4, reads AAGVIQSPRHLIKEKRETATLKCYPIPRHDTVYWYQQGPGQDPQFLISFYEKMQSDKGSIPDRFSAQQFSDYHSELNMSSLELGDSALYFCASSITGSANEKLFFGSGTQLSVL.

The rearrangement links TRBV5-1 to TRBJ2-7, with D tentatively TRBD1 (5 bases). CDR1 is SGHRS, CDR2 YFSETQ, per germline. The CDR3 is made up of 13 amino acids. V was trimmed by 3 bases and J by 6 bases, leaving 13 bases between them. In DNA form, the CDR3 reads TGCGCCAGCAGCTATACACAGGTGGCCGAGCAGTACTTC. Amino acid sequence: CASSYTQVAEQYF.

This clone was observed a single time. The V call is TRBV7-6, the J call TRBJ2-7, with 7 bases identical to TRBD1. Germline V gene data show CDR1 as SGHVS and CDR2 as FNYEAQ. The junction had 11 bases not matched to a gene; V was cut back by 5 bases and J by 4 bases. The CDR3 loop spans 15 amino acids. The CDR3 spells CASSPNRDSLYEQYF. The CDR3 DNA reads TGTGCCAGCAGCCCAAACCGGGACAGTTTGTACGAGCAGTACTTC. Combining the CDR3 with reference TRBV7-6 and TRBJ2-7 gives the whole variable domain GAGVSQSPRYKVTKRGQDVALRCDPISGHVSLYWYRQALGQGPEFLTYFNYEAQQDKSGLPNDRFSAERPEGSISTLTIQRTEQRDSAMYRCASSPNRDSLYEQYFGPGTRLTVT.

V is TRBV2 and J is TRBJ2-2, with no clear D. Per the germline V gene, CDR1 is SNHLY and CDR2 is FYNNEI. There are 14 residues in the CDR3. V was shortened by 3 bases and J by 3 bases, with 8 bases between the two germline ends. Written as DNA, the CDR3 is TGTGCCAGCAGTGAGAGCCCGGACACCGGGGAGCTGTTTTTT. Amino acid sequence: CASSESPDTGELFF.

DNA for the CDR3: TGCAGCGTTGAAAACTGGAGCTCCTACAATGAGCAGTTCTTC. Translating it yields CSVENWSSYNEQFF. The chain employs TRBV29-1 and TRBJ2-1; D not resolved. CDR1 is SQVTM, CDR2 ANQGSEA, per germline. Trimming pared 2 bases from V and 0 bases from J, leaving 8 bases between. CDR3 length equals 14 residues.

V is TRBV27 and J is TRBJ2-7; TRBD1 matches at 7 bases. The CDR3 runs 14 residues. Unmatched junction bases numbered 6, after V lost 5 bases and J lost 2 bases. Germline V gene lookup returns CDR1 MNHEY and CDR2 SMNVEV (reference sequence). This CDR3 is CASSRGQIAYEQYF. CDR3 sequence (DNA): TGTGCCAGCAGTCGGGGACAGATCGCCTACGAGCAGTACTTC.

This clone was seen more than once but under ten times. The J gene is TRBJ2-7, the V gene TRBV30; D might be TRBD1 (5 bases). CDR3 size: 13 residues. V gave up 5 bases and J gave up 0 bases, with 11 bases separating them. Germline CDR1 is GTSNPN and CDR2 is SVGIG (reference sequence). The CDR3 nucleotides read TGTGCCTGGCGCGACAGCAGCTCCTACGAGCAGTACTTC. Protein: CAWRDSSSYEQYF. Full variable domain (outside the CDR3, taken from reference TRBV30 and TRBJ2-7): SQTIHQWPATLVQPVGSPLSLECTVEGTSNPNLYWYRQAAGRGLQLLFYSVGIGQISSEVPQNLSASRPQDRQFILSSKKLLLSDSGFYLCAWRDSSSYEQYFGPGTRLTVT.

The chain combines TRBV5-6 with TRBJ2-3, with D unclear. V dropped 4 bases and J dropped 2 bases, with 14 bases sitting between them. The CDR3 extends over 15 amino acids. Germline V gene sequence: CDR1 SGHDT, CDR2 YYEEEE. DNA of the CDR3: TGTGCCAGCAGCGAACGACTTACACCCACAGATACGCAGTATTTT. Protein: CASSERLTPTDTQYF.

The CDR3 loop is CASSPSGGANNEQFF. In DNA, the CDR3 is TGTGCCAGCAGCCCTAGCGGGGGAGCAAACAATGAGCAGTTCTTC. The chain has TRBV7-3 and TRBJ2-1, with TRBD2 matching over 10 bases. Germline V CDR1 and CDR2: SGHTA, FQGTGA. V lost 5 bases to trimming and J lost 5 bases; unmatched junction nucleotides: 6. The CDR3 sequence is 15 residues long.

The chain uses TRBV27 and TRBJ1-2; TRBD1 aligns across 8 bases. The CDR3 has 15 residues. The V gene end was trimmed by 0 bases and the J gene end by 6 bases; junction bases not matched to a gene: 6. Germline CDR1 MNHEY, CDR2 SMNVEV (reference sequence). The CDR3 reads CASSLSRQGRDGYTF. DNA for the CDR3: TGTGCCAGCAGTTTATCCCGACAGGGGAGGGATGGCTACACCTTC.

This clone was detected once. The chain couples TRBV30 to TRBJ1-1; 8 bases are a match to TRBD1. The V segment lost 5 bases and the J segment 11 bases; nucleotides outside the gene matches: 10. Germline CDR1 reads GTSNPN; CDR2 reads SVGIG (reference sequence). There are 12 residues in the CDR3. CDR3 nucleotides: TGTGCCTGGGGAGGACAGGGAAGAGGGGCTTTCTTT. Encoded protein: CAWGGQGRGAFF.

The chain has TRBV2 and TRBJ1-2; a weak D match, TRBD1 (5 bases). CDR3 length: 12 residues. V shed 8 bases and J shed 2 bases, with 9 bases lying between them. Germline CDR1 SNHLY, CDR2 FYNNEI. The chain's CDR3 is CASRSGNYGYTF. As DNA, the CDR3 is TGTGCCAGCCGGTCAGGGAACTATGGCTACACCTTC.

This rearrangement joins TRBV14 to TRBJ1-2; no reliable D call. The CDR3 loop spans 13 amino acids. Germline V lookup: CDR1 SGHDN, CDR2 FVKESK. V gave up 0 bases and J gave up 7 bases, with 9 bases separating them. Written as DNA, the CDR3 is TGTGCCAGCAGCCAAGATTGGGGAAGTGGCTACACCTTC. Protein: CASSQDWGSGYTF.

This clone has more than one count but fewer than ten. The rearrangement joins TRBV6-5 to TRBJ1-5; D is perhaps TRBD1 (6 bases). The CDR3 contains 14 residues. The ends were cut back, 8 bases at V and 1 base at J, with 12 bases in the middle. Germline-derived CDR1 and CDR2 are MNHEY and SVGAGI. The CDR3 nucleotides read TGTGCCAGCCGAGGGGGGGAGAGCAATCAGCCCCAGCATTTT. Its protein is CASRGGESNQPQHF.

This rearrangement joins TRBV4-3 to TRBJ2-2, with D perhaps being TRBD1 or TRBD2 (5 bases each). The germline gives CDR1 LGHNA, CDR2 YSLEER. CDR3 length: 14 residues. V was clipped by 3 bases and J by 5 bases, with 10 bases between them. As DNA, the CDR3 is TGCGCCAGCAGCCAGAATGGGGGTACCGGGGAGCTGTTTTTT. Translation: CASSQNGGTGELFF.

The J gene is TRBJ2-2, the V gene TRBV19; D unresolved. Germline V gene lookup returns CDR1 LNHDA and CDR2 SQIVND (reference sequence). V lost 2 bases, J lost 3 bases, and 4 bases lay in between. CDR3 size: 13 residues. In DNA, the CDR3 is TGTGCCAGTAGTATATCCGACACCGGGGAGCTGTTTTTT. Residues: CASSISDTGELFF.

The chain links TRBV9 to TRBJ2-5; the match to TRBD1 covers 10 bases. Germline V CDR1 and CDR2: SGDLS, YYNGEE. This CDR3 is 16 amino acids long. V lost 0 bases and J lost 5; bases outside the gene matches: 7. The CDR3 nucleotides are TGTGCCAGCAGCGTAGAAGGGACAGGGGAGGGGGAGACCCAGTACTTC. It specifies CASSVEGTGEGETQYF.

This clone was counted only a few times. V is TRBV15 and J is TRBJ2-3; D unresolved. V dropped 1 base and J dropped 2 bases, with 7 bases sitting between them. This CDR3 region has 14 residues. Germline CDR1 LNHNV, CDR2 YYDKDF (reference sequence). Here the CDR3 reads CATSRVTDTDTQYF. Here the CDR3 DNA reads TGTGCCACCAGCAGAGTAACAGACACAGATACGCAGTATTTT.

V usage is TRBV11-1 and J usage is TRBJ1-5; D not resolved. Germline assignment: CDR1 SGHAT and CDR2 FQDESV (reference sequence). The CDR3 is 13 residues long. With 1 base removed from V and 4 bases from J, the gap between germline ends came to 5 bases. CDR3 residues: CASSLGENQPQHF. CDR3 in DNA: TGTGCCAGCAGCTTAGGAGAGAATCAGCCCCAGCATTTT.

J is TRBJ1-2 and V is TRBV30; 9 bases align to TRBD1. V trimming: 7 bases; J trimming: 2 bases; junction bases outside the gene matches: 14. This CDR3 is built from 16 residues. Germline V gene sequence: CDR1 GTSNPN, CDR2 SVGIG (reference sequence). The CDR3 nucleotides are TGTGCCTCAGAAGGAACCACAGGGGGCTCGAACTATGGCTACACCTTC. Translating it yields CASEGTTGGSNYGYTF.

This chain connects TRBV13 to TRBJ1-6; TRBD1 agrees at 7 bases. The length of the CDR3 is 14 residues. V lost 0 bases and J lost 7; bases outside the gene matches: 0. Germline loops: CDR1 PRHDT, CDR2 FYEKMQ (reference sequence). CDR3: CASSLGTGNSPLHF. CDR3 nucleotide sequence: TGTGCCAGCAGCTTAGGGACAGGGAATTCACCCCTCCACTTT.

This clone was seen just once. V gene TRBV7-9 combines with J gene TRBJ2-3; D ambiguous. The CDR3 is made up of 15 amino acids. Germline CDR1 is SEHNR and CDR2 is FQNEAQ (reference sequence). V was shortened by 5 bases and J by 2 bases, with 14 bases between the two germline ends. CDR3 protein: CASSPSSRLTDTQYF. In DNA, the CDR3 is TGTGCCAGCAGCCCCTCATCCCGGCTCACAGATACGCAGTATTTT.

This clone was observed a few times. The V call is TRBV10-2, the J call TRBJ1-1, with 7 positions matching TRBD1. Germline V gene lookup returns CDR1 WSHSY and CDR2 SAAADI. CDR3 length equals 13 residues. V shed 6 bases, J shed 0 bases, and the junction held 1 base outside the gene matches. The CDR3 sequence is CASRTGMNTEAFF. DNA of the CDR3: TGCGCCAGCAGGACAGGGATGAACACTGAAGCTTTCTTT.

As regards this clone: Other DNA sequences within the sample encode an identical CDR3. J is TRBJ1-1 and V is TRBV5-6; D gene uncertain. In germline, CDR1 is SGHDT, CDR2 YYEEEE. The germline V and J ends were trimmed by 0 bases and 5 bases, with 2 bases remaining between them. The CDR3 is made up of 11 amino acids. The CDR3: CASSLGTEAFF. The CDR3 DNA follows: TGTGCCAGCAGCTTGGGGACTGAAGCTTTCTTT.

The CDR3 DNA follows: TGTGCCACCTCTCGGGAGGTCGGGACTGAAGCTTTCTTT. This sequence encodes CATSREVGTEAFF. The chain has TRBV10-3 and TRBJ1-1; D not certain. In germline, CDR1 is ENHRY, CDR2 SYGVKD. With 10 bases removed from V and 5 bases from J, the gap between germline ends came to 17 bases. This CDR3 has 13 amino acids.

This clone was counted a single time. The CDR3 DNA is TGTGCCAGCAGCTTGGGGACAGGGGACCTCTACGAGCAGTACTTC. Encoded protein: CASSLGTGDLYEQYF. The chain carries TRBV5-6 and TRBJ2-7, with TRBD1 identical over 9 bases. This CDR3 is built from 15 residues. CDR1 is SGHDT, CDR2 YYEEEE, per germline. Trimming removed 0 bases from V and 3 bases from J; junction bases left unmatched: 4.